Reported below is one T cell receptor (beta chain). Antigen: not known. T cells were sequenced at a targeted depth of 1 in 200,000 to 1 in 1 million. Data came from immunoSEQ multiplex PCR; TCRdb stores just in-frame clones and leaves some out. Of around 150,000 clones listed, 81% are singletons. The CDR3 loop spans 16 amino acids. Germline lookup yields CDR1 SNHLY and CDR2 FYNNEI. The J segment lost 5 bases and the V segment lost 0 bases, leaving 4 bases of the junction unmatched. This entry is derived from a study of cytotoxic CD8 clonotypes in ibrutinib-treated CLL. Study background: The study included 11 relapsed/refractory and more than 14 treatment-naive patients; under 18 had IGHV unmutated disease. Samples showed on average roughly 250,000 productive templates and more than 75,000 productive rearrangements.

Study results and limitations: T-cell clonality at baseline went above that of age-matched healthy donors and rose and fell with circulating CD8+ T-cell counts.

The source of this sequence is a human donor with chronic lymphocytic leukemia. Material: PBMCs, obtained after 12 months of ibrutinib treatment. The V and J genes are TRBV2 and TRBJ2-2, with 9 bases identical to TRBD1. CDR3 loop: CASSEAGTGRTGELFF. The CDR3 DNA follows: TGTGCCAGCAGTGAAGCGGGGACAGGGCGAACCGGGGAGCTGTTTTTT. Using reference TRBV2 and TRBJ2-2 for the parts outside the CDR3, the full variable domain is EPEVTQTPSHQVTQMGQEVILRCVPISNHLYFYWYRQILGQKVEFLVSFYNNEISEKSEIFDDQFSVERPDGSNFTLKIRSTKLEDSAMYFCASSEAGTGRTGELFFGEGSRLTVL.